The next 21 T cell receptor beta chains were all read from a single sample in a study of blood T cell repertoires in COVID-19 (dated by TCRdb to the early 2020s). The library was generated by the immunoSEQ multiplex PCR assay. Drawn from immuneACCESS, this table holds only the in-frame rearrangements with V and J called that TCRdb kept. Clones are partly lost; checked studies trace under half to an unresolved V gene and leave the rest unexplained. For this sample the table gives about 320,000 clones, of which approximately 81% were detected only once. The top ten clones comprise over 1.5% of the sample. Sequencing input: PBMCs or T cells enriched from blood (not recorded which). The receptor set was obtained from a young woman who had been exposed to COVID-19.

The chain combines TRBV28 with TRBJ1-1, with TRBD1 as a possible D gene (6 bases). The CDR3 contains 14 residues. The V gene's germline CDR1 is MDHEN and CDR2 SYDVKM. The V end lost 6 bases, the J end lost 0 bases, and 11 bases lay between the germline ends. The CDR3 protein is CASRNGQLNTEAFF. As DNA, the CDR3 is TGTGCCAGCAGAAACGGACAGCTGAACACTGAAGCTTTCTTT.

Points on this clone: Other DNA sequences within the sample encode an identical CDR3. The V call is TRBV19, the J call TRBJ1-2; D is unclear. CDR1 and CDR2 from the germline V gene are LNHDA and SQIVND (reference sequence). V was shortened by 3 bases and J by 7 bases, with 12 bases between the two germline ends. The CDR3 has 13 amino acids. The CDR3 region is CASSIGGGGGYTF. The CDR3 nucleotides are TGTGCCAGTAGTATCGGCGGCGGAGGTGGCTACACCTTC.

The chain couples TRBV27 to TRBJ1-2, with D unresolved. The CDR3 length is 15 residues. The germline CDR1 and CDR2 sequences are MNHEY and SMNVEV (reference sequence). The V end lost 3 bases, the J end lost 4 bases, and 15 bases lay between the germline ends. The CDR3 sequence is CASSFEGHRSYGYTF. The CDR3 DNA sequence: TGTGCCAGCAGTTTCGAGGGTCACCGCAGCTATGGCTACACCTTC.

V gene TRBV6-5 combines with J gene TRBJ1-1; maybe TRBD1 (5 bases). Germline V gene lookup returns CDR1 MNHEY and CDR2 SVGAGI. This CDR3 spans 14 amino acids. Deletions cut 5 bases from V and 3 bases from J, with 13 bases between. The CDR3 loop reads CASSPGRWDTEAFF. The CDR3 DNA reads TGTGCCAGCAGTCCAGGGCGGTGGGACACTGAAGCTTTCTTT.

The chain has TRBV2 and TRBJ1-3; D gene ambiguous. V lost 8 bases and J 2 bases, leaving 13 bases between the germline ends. Germline V gives CDR1 SNHLY, CDR2 FYNNEI. The CDR3 runs to 14 residues. The CDR3 sequence is CASSPLQAGNTIYF. Here the CDR3 DNA reads TGTGCCAGCTCGCCCCTGCAGGCTGGAAACACCATATATTTT.

The V gene is TRBV6-2 or TRBV6-3, the J gene TRBJ1-6; 9 nucleotides line up with TRBD1. Germline loops: CDR1 MNHEY, CDR2 SVGEGT. There are 16 residues in the CDR3. The V gene end was trimmed by 0 bases and the J gene end by 10 bases; junction bases not matched to a gene: 7. In DNA form, the CDR3 reads TGTGCCAGCAGTTACTCAGGACAGGGGAGAAGCTCACCCCTCCACTTT. Its protein product is CASSYSGQGRSSPLHF.

The rearrangement joins TRBV12-3 or TRBV12-4 to TRBJ1-4; D unresolved. V was trimmed by 6 bases and J by 8 bases, leaving 10 bases between them. This CDR3 contains 12 residues. The CDR3: CASSWSREKLFF. In DNA form, the CDR3 reads TGTGCCAGCAGCTGGTCGCGGGAAAAACTGTTTTTT.

The rearrangement uses TRBV9 and TRBJ1-3, with a possible D match to TRBD1 (5 bases). Trimming pared 0 bases from V and 7 bases from J, leaving 20 bases between. This CDR3 has 17 amino acids. Germline CDR1 and CDR2: SGDLS and YYNGEE. CDR3: CASSVANRGTVSNTIYF. CDR3 sequence (DNA): TGTGCCAGCAGCGTAGCTAACCGAGGGACTGTCTCTAACACCATATATTTT.

The V and J genes are TRBV30 and TRBJ1-1; D is unresolved. CDR3 length equals 16 residues. Per the germline V gene, CDR1 is GTSNPN and CDR2 is SVGIG (reference sequence). The V end lost 0 bases, the J end lost 0 bases, and 14 bases lay between the germline ends. CDR3 DNA: TGTGCCTGGAGTGTACTGGGCGGAGCGGTGAACACTGAAGCTTTCTTT. The encoded protein is CAWSVLGGAVNTEAFF. The variable domain in full, completed from reference TRBV30 and TRBJ1-1, reads SQTIHQWPATLVQPVGSPLSLECTVEGTSNPNLYWYRQAAGRGLQLLFYSVGIGQISSEVPQNLSASRPQDRQFILSSKKLLLSDSGFYLCAWSVLGGAVNTEAFFGQGTRLTVV.

V and J are TRBV7-9 and TRBJ1-2; D may be TRBD1 (6 bases). Germline-derived CDR1 and CDR2 are SEHNR and FQNEAQ (reference sequence). V was clipped by 4 bases and J by 3 bases, with 15 bases between them. The CDR3 totals 15 residues. CDR3 protein: CASSSGQGLHYGYTF. CDR3 nucleotides: TGTGCCAGCAGCTCGGGACAAGGATTGCACTATGGCTACACCTTC.

This chain links TRBV27 with TRBJ2-1, with TRBD1 identical over 7 bases. Germline V gene sequence: CDR1 MNHEY, CDR2 SMNVEV (reference sequence). The trim removed 5 bases at V and 10 bases at J, leaving 8 bases unmatched. This CDR3 spans 13 amino acids. The CDR3 reads CASSPTGQLEQFF. The DNA of the CDR3 is TGTGCCAGCAGTCCGACGGGACAGTTAGAGCAGTTCTTC.

The genes are TRBV7-3 and TRBJ2-2; D is perhaps TRBD2 (5 bases). The CDR3 is 16 residues long. Germline V gives CDR1 SGHTA, CDR2 FQGTGA. V shed 3 bases and J shed 5 bases, with 16 bases lying between them. DNA of the CDR3: TGTGCCAGCAGCTTTGGAGGACGGGGAACGACCGGGGAGCTGTTTTTT. Translated: CASSFGGRGTTGELFF.

The V and J genes are TRBV5-6 and TRBJ2-7; D may be TRBD2 (5 bases). The CDR3 extends over 14 amino acids. V lost 2 bases, J lost 1 base, and 10 bases lay in between. From germline, CDR1 is SGHDT and CDR2 YYEEEE. CDR3: CASSFLAGSYEQYF. As DNA, the CDR3 is TGTGCCAGCAGCTTCCTAGCCGGATCCTACGAGCAGTACTTC. The full variable domain, completed using reference TRBV5-6 and TRBJ2-7, is DAGVTQSPTHLIKTRGQQVTLRCSPKSGHDTVSWYQQALGQGPQFIFQYYEEEERQRGNFPDRFSGHQFPNYSSELNVNALLLGDSALYLCASSFLAGSYEQYFGPGTRLTVT.

The V and J genes are TRBV7-9 and TRBJ1-2, with 10 bases lining up with TRBD1. Per germline, CDR1 SEHNR and CDR2 FQNEAQ (reference sequence). The CDR3 runs 15 residues. Trimming removed 4 bases from V and 3 bases from J; junction bases left unmatched: 5. This chain's CDR3 is CASSSGDRGYYGYTF. In nucleotides, the CDR3 is TGTGCCAGCAGCTCTGGGGACAGGGGCTACTATGGCTACACCTTC.

The rearrangement links TRBV5-4 to TRBJ2-7; 8 bases agree with TRBD2. The CDR3 runs 15 residues. In germline, CDR1 is SGHNT, CDR2 YYREEE (reference sequence). After removal of 0 bases from V and 0 bases from J, the junction contained 2 bases not matched to a gene. For the CDR3, the DNA is TGTGCCAGCAGCTTGGTAAGCGGGAGCTCCTACGAGCAGTACTTC. Its protein product is CASSLVSGSSYEQYF.

The chain joins TRBV5-8 to TRBJ2-5, with TRBD1 identical over 9 bases. The germline V gene has CDR1 SGHTS and CDR2 YDEGEE. This CDR3 has 17 amino acids. V trimming: 4 bases; J trimming: 4 bases; junction bases outside the gene matches: 14. CDR3 in DNA: TGTGCCAGCAGCCCAGGGCCGGGACAGGGTTTAGGAGAGACCCAGTACTTC. It yields the protein CASSPGPGQGLGETQYF.

The V and J genes are TRBV5-4 and TRBJ2-3; the D gene is possibly TRBD2 (5 bases). Trimming removed 4 bases from V and 6 bases from J, with 9 bases in between. Germline assignment: CDR1 SGHNT and CDR2 YYREEE (reference sequence). The CDR3 has 12 residues. Written as DNA, the CDR3 is TGTGCCAGCAGCCTAGCATTGGATACGCAGTATTTT. Encoded protein: CASSLALDTQYF. Combining the CDR3 with reference TRBV5-4 and TRBJ2-3 gives the whole variable domain ETGVTQSPTHLIKTRGQQVTLRCSSQSGHNTVSWYQQALGQGPQFIFQYYREEENGRGNFPPRFSGLQFPNYSSELNVNALELDDSALYLCASSLALDTQYFGPGTRLTVL.

A few counts support this clone. The V and J genes are TRBV28 and TRBJ2-6; 9 nucleotides match TRBD1. The V and J ends lost 10 bases and 3 bases, in that order; junction bases with no gene match: 7. Germline V CDR1 and CDR2: MDHEN, SYDVKM. The CDR3 loop spans 15 amino acids. The CDR3 region is CATSQGAYGANVLTF. Here the CDR3 DNA reads TGTGCCACCTCACAGGGGGCATATGGGGCCAACGTCCTGACTTTC.

The count of this clone is one. The rearrangement uses TRBV5-1 and TRBJ2-3; no clear D. The CDR3 consists of 16 residues. V was clipped by 1 base and J by 2 bases, with 14 bases between them. CDR1 is SGHRS, CDR2 YFSETQ, per germline. In nucleotides, the CDR3 is TGCGCCAGCAGCTTGAACTCTCCCCTTCTCACAGATACGCAGTATTTT. It yields the protein CASSLNSPLLTDTQYF. The variable domain in full, completed from reference TRBV5-1 and TRBJ2-3, reads KAGVTQTPRYLIKTRGQQVTLSCSPISGHRSVSWYQQTPGQGLQFLFEYFSETQRNKGNFPGRFSGRQFSNSRSEMNVSTLELGDSALYLCASSLNSPLLTDTQYFGPGTRLTVL.

This clone was observed once. CDR3 protein: CASSQSLGGSYEQYF. The DNA for the CDR3 is TGCGCCAGCAGCCAATCACTTGGGGGGAGTTACGAGCAGTACTTC. The J gene is TRBJ2-7, the V gene TRBV4-1; D may be TRBD2 (6 bases). CDR1 and CDR2 from the germline V gene are MGHRA and YSYEKL. V dropped 2 bases and J dropped 4 bases, with 15 bases sitting between them. The CDR3 is 15 amino acids.

This clone was detected only a few times. This chain connects TRBV6-5 to TRBJ2-1; 12 bases line up with TRBD2. CDR1 and CDR2 from the germline V gene are MNHEY and SVGAGI. V lost 8 bases to trimming and J lost 2 bases; unmatched junction nucleotides: 4. This CDR3 comprises 15 residues. CDR3 amino acids: CASRTSGKTYNEQFF. The CDR3 DNA follows: TGTGCCAGCCGGACTAGCGGGAAGACCTACAATGAGCAGTTCTTC.